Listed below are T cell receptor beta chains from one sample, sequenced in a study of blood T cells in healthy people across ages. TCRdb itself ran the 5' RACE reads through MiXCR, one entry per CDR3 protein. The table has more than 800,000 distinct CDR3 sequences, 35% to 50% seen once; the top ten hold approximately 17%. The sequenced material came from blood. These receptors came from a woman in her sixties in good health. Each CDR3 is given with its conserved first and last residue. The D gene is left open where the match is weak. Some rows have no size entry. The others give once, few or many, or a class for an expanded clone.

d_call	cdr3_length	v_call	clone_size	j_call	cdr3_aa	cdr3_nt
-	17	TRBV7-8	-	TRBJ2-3	CAGSLIGGPTSTDTRYF	TGTGCCGGCAGCTTAATCGGGGGACCTACTAGCACAGATACGCGGTATTTT
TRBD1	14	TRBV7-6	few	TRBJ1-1	CASSPMTGSTEAFF	TGTGCCAGCAGCCCCATGACAGGGTCCACTGAAGCTTTCTTT
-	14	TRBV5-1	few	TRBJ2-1	CASSPTGPWDEQFF	TGCGCCAGCAGCCCAACCGGACCTTGGGATGAGCAGTTCTTC
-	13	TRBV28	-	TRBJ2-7	CASSMVSGYEQYF	TGTGCCAGCAGTATGGTTTCCGGATACGAGCAGTACTTC
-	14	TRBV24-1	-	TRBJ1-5	CATSDTGMSQPQHF	TGTGCCACCAGTGATACAGGGATGAGTCAGCCCCAGCATTTT
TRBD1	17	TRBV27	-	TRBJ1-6	CASSLRQGGSYNSPLHF	TGTGCCAGCAGTTTAAGACAGGGAGGGTCCTATAATTCACCCCTCCACTTT
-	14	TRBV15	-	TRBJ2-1	CATSRDWRSWEQFF	TGTGCCACCAGCAGAGATTGGAGGTCATGGGAGCAGTTCTTC
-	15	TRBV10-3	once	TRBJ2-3	CAISDRERGEDTQYF	TGTGCCATCAGTGACCGTGAGAGGGGCGAGGATACGCAGTATTTT
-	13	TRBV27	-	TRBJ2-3	CASSLSPVDTQYF	TGTGCCAGCAGTTTATCCCCGGTAGATACGCAGTATTTT
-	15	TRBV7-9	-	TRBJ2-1	CASSPPRGVYNEQFF	TGTGCCAGCAGTCCACCCCGGGGAGTATACAATGAGCAGTTCTTC
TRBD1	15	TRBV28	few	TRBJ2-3	CASSPDRVFSDTQYF	TGTGCCAGCAGTCCGGACAGGGTTTTCTCAGATACGCAGTATTTT
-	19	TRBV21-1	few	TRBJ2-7	CASSKAQLWSGQGPYEQYF	TGTGCCAGCAGCAAAGCGCAACTTTGGAGCGGACAGGGACCCTACGAGCAGTACTTC
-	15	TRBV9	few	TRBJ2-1	CASSVVGEPYNEQFF	TGTGCCAGCAGCGTAGTAGGGGAGCCTTACAATGAGCAGTTCTTC
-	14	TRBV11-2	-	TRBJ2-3	CASSKAGGLLREYF	TGTGCCAGCAGCAAAGCTGGTGGCCTACTAAGGGAGTATTTT
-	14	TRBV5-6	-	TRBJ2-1	CASSLGDLSYEQFF	TGTGCCAGCAGCTTGGGGGACCTCTCCTACGAGCAGTTCTTC
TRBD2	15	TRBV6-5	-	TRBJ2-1	CASSERGGHGNEQFF	TGTGCCAGCAGTGAACGGGGGGGCCATGGAAATGAGCAGTTCTTC
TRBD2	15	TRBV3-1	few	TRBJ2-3	CASSRTSGRWDTQYF	TGTGCCAGCAGCCGGACTAGCGGGAGATGGGATACGCAGTATTTT
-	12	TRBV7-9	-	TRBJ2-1	CASTRRPNEQFF	TGTGCCAGCACTCGGAGACCGAATGAGCAGTTCTTC
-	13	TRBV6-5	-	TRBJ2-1	CASRPGAGNEQFF	TGTGCCAGCAGGCCGGGAGCCGGAAATGAGCAGTTCTTC
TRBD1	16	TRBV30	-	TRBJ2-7	CAWSNLRDRAWYEQYF	TGTGCCTGGAGTAACCTCCGGGACAGGGCTTGGTACGAGCAGTACTTC
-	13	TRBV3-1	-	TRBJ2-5	CATLLGGGGTQYF	TGTGCCACCCTTCTTGGCGGAGGAGGGACCCAGTACTTC
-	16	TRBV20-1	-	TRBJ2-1	CSARSFRQGGQETQFF	TGCAGTGCTAGATCGTTTCGGCAAGGGGGGCAAGAGACCCAGTTCTTC
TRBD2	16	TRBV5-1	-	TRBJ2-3	CASSFYPAGYTDTQYF	TGCGCCAGCAGCTTCTACCCAGCGGGGTACACAGATACGCAGTATTTT
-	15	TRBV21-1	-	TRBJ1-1	CASSKGRGVNTEAFF	TGTGCCAGCAGCAAGGGCAGGGGGGTGAACACTGAAGCTTTCTTT
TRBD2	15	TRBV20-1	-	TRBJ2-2	CSARGLAADTGELFF	TGCAGTGCTAGGGGACTAGCGGCAGACACCGGGGAGCTGTTTTTT
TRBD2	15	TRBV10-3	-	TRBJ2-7	CAISEVAGGFIEQYF	TGTGCCATCAGTGAAGTAGCGGGAGGTTTTATCGAGCAGTACTTC
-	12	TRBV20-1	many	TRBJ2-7	CSAPRTVGEQYF	TGCAGTGCCCCACGGACTGTAGGCGAGCAGTACTTC
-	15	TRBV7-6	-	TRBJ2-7	CASSFLAGEGYEQYF	TGTGCCAGCAGCTTCTTAGCCGGGGAAGGATACGAGCAGTACTTC
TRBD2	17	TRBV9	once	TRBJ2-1	CASSVGLAGALYNEQFF	TGTGCCAGCAGCGTAGGGCTAGCGGGAGCCCTCTACAATGAGCAGTTCTTC
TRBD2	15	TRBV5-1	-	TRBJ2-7	CASSFGEREINEQYF	TGCGCCAGCAGCTTCGGTGAGCGGGAGATAAACGAGCAGTACTTC
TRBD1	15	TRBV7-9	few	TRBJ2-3	CASSTDRGVTDTQYF	TGTGCCAGCAGCACAGACAGGGGCGTCACAGATACGCAGTATTTT
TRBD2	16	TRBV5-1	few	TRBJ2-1	CASSPIGTSGYNEQFF	TGCGCCAGCAGCCCGATAGGGACTAGCGGGTATAATGAGCAGTTCTTC
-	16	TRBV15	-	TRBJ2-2	CATRIAPIPQNGELFF	TGTGCCACCAGAATCGCGCCCATCCCACAGAACGGGGAGCTGTTTTTT
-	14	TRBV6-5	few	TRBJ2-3	CASSYRATSDTQYF	TGTGCCAGCAGTTACCGGGCCACCTCAGATACGCAGTATTTT
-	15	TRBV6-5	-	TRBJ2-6	CASRYSSSGANVLTF	TGTGCCAGCAGATACAGCAGCTCTGGGGCCAACGTCCTGACTTTC
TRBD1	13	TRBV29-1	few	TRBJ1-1	CSERQGTFSEAFF	TGCAGCGAAAGACAGGGGACATTCTCTGAAGCTTTCTTT
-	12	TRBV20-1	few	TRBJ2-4	CSARADGDIQYF	TGCAGTGCTCGAGCCGACGGGGACATTCAGTACTTC
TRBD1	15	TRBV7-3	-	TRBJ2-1	CASSPRGQGYGEQFF	TGTGCCAGCAGCCCTCGGGGACAGGGGTATGGTGAGCAGTTCTTC
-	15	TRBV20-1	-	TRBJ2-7	CSASRTGGSYNEQYF	TGCAGTGCTTCCCGGACCGGGGGCTCCTACAATGAGCAGTACTTC
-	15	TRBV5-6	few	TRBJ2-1	CASSVRGAFYNEQFF	TGTGCCAGCAGCGTCAGGGGGGCCTTCTACAATGAGCAGTTCTTC
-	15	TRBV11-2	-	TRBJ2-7	CASSLGEAPFYEQYF	TGTGCCAGCAGCTTGGGGGAGGCCCCTTTTTACGAGCAGTACTTC
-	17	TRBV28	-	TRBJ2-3	CASRDTTGSVSTATQYF	TGTGCCAGCAGGGATACAACGGGGTCCGTTAGCACAGCTACGCAGTATTTT
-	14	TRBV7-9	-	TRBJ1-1	CASSTKQERLEAFF	TGTGCCAGCAGCACAAAACAGGAGAGACTCGAAGCTTTCTTT